A selection of T cell receptor beta chains follows, all from one sample in a study of blood T cell repertoires in COVID-19. The table came from immunoSEQ multiplex PCR; TCRdb's copy has only in-frame clones and leaves some out. The sample records some 530,000 clones, approximately 85% being singletons. The sequencing input was peripheral blood. Receptor source: a human donor in a cohort sampled during active COVID-19. The CDR3 runs from the conserved cysteine through the conserved F or W. The D gene is left open where the match is weak. Only some rows state a clone size, as once, few, many or a class for expanded clones.

TRBJ2-7 NA NA 13 TRBV11-3 TGTGCCAGCAGCTTAGTCCTACGCGGCGAGCAGTACTTC CASSLVLRGEQYF
TRBJ2-5 NA TRBD2 16 TRBV7-3 TGTGCCAGCAGCTTAAGGGCTAGCGGGAGAGGAGAGACCCAGTACTTC CASSLRASGRGETQYF
TRBJ2-7 NA NA 15 TRBV5-8 TGTGCCAGCAGCTCCCCCGGCAGCGGCACCTACGAGCAGTACTTC CASSSPGSGTYEQYF
TRBJ2-5 NA NA 13 TRBV10-3 TGTGCCATCAGTGAGACTAGCATAGAGACCCAGTACTTC CAISETSIETQYF
TRBJ2-7 NA TRBD1 16 TRBV7-9 TGTGCCAGCAGCTTAGAGACAGGGGTGCTTTTGAACGAGCAGTACTTC CASSLETGVLLNEQYF
TRBJ2-2 NA TRBD1 14 TRBV2 TGTGCCAGCAGTGAAGTGCCAGGGGGCATAGTGCTGTTTTTT CASSEVPGGIVLFF
TRBJ2-3 NA NA 14 TRBV28 TGTGCCAGCAGTCAGGACTTAGGCACAGATACGCAGTATTTT CASSQDLGTDTQYF
TRBJ2-3 NA NA 14 TRBV2 TGTGCCAGCGTGTTATTGTCGGGGACAGATACGCAGTATTTT CASVLLSGTDTQYF
TRBJ1-6 NA NA 13 TRBV2 TGTGCCAGCAGTAGACAGGAAAGTTCACCCCTCCACTTT CASSRQESSPLHF
TRBJ2-7 NA TRBD2 11 TRBV20-1 TGCAGTGCTACGGGGGGGGATCATCAGTACTTC CSATGGDHQYF
TRBJ1-2 few NA 16 TRBV23-1 TGCGCCAGCAGTCGGGGCAGGGGCCACGGGGACTATGGCTACACCTTC CASSRGRGHGDYGYTF
TRBJ1-1 NA NA 16 TRBV28 TGTGCCAGCATCGCAGGTGGGTTACCCGCGAACACTGAAGCTTTCTTT CASIAGGLPANTEAFF
TRBJ2-7 once NA 12 TRBV24-1 TGTGCCACCAGTTGTAAATCCTACGAGCAGTACTTC CATSCKSYEQYF
TRBJ1-4 NA NA 14 TRBV6-2/TRBV6-3 TGTGCCAGCAGTCCCGTAGCCGGAGGTGAAAAACTGTTTTTT CASSPVAGGEKLFF
TRBJ2-5 once TRBD2 15 TRBV7-9 TGTGCCAGCAGTTCAACTCCCGGGACTAGAGAGACCCAGTACTTC CASSSTPGTRETQYF
TRBJ2-6 NA NA 15 TRBV28 TGTGCCAGCAGTCTACAGGGTACGGGGGCCAACGTCCTGACTTTC CASSLQGTGANVLTF
TRBJ1-1 NA TRBD1 13 TRBV7-3 TGTGCCAGCAGCAGACAGGGGAACACTGAAGCTTTCTTT CASSRQGNTEAFF